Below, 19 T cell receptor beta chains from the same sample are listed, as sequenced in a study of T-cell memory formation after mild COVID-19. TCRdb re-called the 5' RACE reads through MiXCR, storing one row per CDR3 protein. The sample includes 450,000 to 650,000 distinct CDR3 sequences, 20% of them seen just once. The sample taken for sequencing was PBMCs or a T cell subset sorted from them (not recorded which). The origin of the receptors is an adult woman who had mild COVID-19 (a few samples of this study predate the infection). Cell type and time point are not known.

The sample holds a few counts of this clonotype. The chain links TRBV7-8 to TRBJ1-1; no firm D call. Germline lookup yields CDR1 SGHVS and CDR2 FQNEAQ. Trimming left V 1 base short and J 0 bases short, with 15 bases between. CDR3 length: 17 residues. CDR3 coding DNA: TGTGCCAGCAGCTTAGGTCCGGGGTTTGAAGTGAACACTGAAGCTTTCTTT. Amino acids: CASSLGPGFEVNTEAFF.

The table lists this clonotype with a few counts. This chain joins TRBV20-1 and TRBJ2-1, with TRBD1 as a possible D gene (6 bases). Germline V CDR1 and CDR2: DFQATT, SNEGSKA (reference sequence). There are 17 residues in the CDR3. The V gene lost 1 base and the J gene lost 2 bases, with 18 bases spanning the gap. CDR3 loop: CSARGQKGELTYNEQFF. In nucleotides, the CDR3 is TGCAGTGCTAGAGGTCAGAAGGGGGAGTTGACCTACAATGAGCAGTTCTTC.

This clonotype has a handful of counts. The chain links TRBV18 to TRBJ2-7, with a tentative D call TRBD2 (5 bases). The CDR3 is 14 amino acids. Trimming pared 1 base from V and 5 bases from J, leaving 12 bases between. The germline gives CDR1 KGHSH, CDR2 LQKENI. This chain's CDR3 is CASSPLRVKDEQYF. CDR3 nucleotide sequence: TGTGCCAGCTCACCACTGAGGGTCAAGGACGAGCAGTACTTC.

The CDR3 DNA follows: TGTGCCAGCAGCCGACTGACAGGGGGTGACGATGAGCAGTTCTTC. The encoded protein is CASSRLTGGDDEQFF. The J gene is TRBJ2-1, the V gene TRBV5-6; TRBD1 matches 9 bases. V was clipped by 4 bases and J by 8 bases; unmatched bases: 10. Germline V lookup: CDR1 SGHDT, CDR2 YYEEEE. This CDR3 is built from 15 residues.

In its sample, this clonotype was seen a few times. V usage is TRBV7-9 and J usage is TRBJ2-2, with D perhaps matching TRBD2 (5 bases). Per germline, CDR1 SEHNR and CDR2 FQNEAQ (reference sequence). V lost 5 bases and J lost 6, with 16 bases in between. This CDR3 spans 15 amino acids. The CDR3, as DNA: TGTGCCAGCAGCCTCCCTTTGGGAGTCGCCGGGGAGCTGTTTTTT. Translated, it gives CASSLPLGVAGELFF.

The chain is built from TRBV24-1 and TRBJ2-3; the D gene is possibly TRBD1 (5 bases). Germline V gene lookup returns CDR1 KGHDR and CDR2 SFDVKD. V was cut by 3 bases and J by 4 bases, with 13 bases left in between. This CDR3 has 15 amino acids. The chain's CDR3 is CATSDQGSWSDTQYF. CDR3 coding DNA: TGTGCCACCAGTGATCAGGGTAGTTGGTCAGATACGCAGTATTTT.

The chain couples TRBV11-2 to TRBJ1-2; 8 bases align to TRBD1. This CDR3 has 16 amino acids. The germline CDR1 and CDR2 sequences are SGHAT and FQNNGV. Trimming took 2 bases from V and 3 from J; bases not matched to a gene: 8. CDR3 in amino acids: CASSLKAGGDDYGYTF. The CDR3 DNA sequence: TGTGCCAGCAGCTTAAAGGCAGGGGGCGATGACTATGGCTACACCTTC. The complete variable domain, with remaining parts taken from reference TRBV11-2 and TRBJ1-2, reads EAGVAQSPRYKIIEKRQSVAFWCNPISGHATLYWYQQILGQGPKLLIQFQNNGVVDDSQLPKDRFSAERLKGVDSTLKIQPAKLEDSAVYLCASSLKAGGDDYGYTFGSGTRLTVV.

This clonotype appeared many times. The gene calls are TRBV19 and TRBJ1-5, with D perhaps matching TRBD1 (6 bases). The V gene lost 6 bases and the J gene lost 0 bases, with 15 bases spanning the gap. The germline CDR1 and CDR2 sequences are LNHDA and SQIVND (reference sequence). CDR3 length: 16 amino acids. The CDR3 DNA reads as TGTGCCAGTAGCCAAGACAGGCCGTATAGCAATCAGCCCCAGCATTTT. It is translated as CASSQDRPYSNQPQHF.

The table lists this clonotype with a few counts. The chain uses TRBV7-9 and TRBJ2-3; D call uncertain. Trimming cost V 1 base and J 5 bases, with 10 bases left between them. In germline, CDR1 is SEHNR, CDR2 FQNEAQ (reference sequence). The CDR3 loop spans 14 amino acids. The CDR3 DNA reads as TGTGCCAGCAGCTTAGGGGTTGGAGTAGATACGCAGTATTTT. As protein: CASSLGVGVDTQYF.

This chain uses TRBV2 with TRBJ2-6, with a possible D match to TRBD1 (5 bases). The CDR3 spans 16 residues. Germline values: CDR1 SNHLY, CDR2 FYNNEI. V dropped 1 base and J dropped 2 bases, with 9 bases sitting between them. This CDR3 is CASSEEGRAGANVLTF. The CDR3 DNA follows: TGTGCCAGCAGTGAAGAGGGCAGGGCTGGGGCCAACGTCCTGACTTTC.

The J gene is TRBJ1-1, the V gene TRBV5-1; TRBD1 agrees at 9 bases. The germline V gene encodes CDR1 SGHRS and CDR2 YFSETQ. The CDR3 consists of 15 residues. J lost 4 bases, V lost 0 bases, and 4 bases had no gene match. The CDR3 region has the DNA TGCGCCAGCAGCTTGGTCGGGACAGGGTTCACTGAAGCTTTCTTT. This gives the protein CASSLVGTGFTEAFF.

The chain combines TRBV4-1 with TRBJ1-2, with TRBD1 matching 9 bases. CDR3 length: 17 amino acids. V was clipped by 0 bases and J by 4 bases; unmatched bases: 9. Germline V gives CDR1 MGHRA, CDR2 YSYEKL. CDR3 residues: CASSQEEGQGVVYGYTF. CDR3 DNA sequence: TGCGCCAGCAGCCAAGAGGAGGGACAGGGAGTAGTCTATGGCTACACCTTC.

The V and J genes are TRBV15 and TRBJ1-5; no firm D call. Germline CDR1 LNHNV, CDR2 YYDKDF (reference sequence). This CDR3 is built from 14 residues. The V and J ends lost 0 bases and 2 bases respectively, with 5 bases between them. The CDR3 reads CATSRDIGNQPQHF. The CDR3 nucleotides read TGTGCCACCAGCAGAGATATAGGCAATCAGCCCCAGCATTTT.

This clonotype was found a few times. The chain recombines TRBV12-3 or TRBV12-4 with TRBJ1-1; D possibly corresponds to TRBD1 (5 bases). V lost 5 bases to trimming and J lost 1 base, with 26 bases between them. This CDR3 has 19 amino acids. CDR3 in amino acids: CASSPRGSQLGHRNTEAFF. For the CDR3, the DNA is TGTGCCAGCAGTCCAAGAGGGTCACAATTAGGACACAGGAACACTGAAGCTTTCTTT.

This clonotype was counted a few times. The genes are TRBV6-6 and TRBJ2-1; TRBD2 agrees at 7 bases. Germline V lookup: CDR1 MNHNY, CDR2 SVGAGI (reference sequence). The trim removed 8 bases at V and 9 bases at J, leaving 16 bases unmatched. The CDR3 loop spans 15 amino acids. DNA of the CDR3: TGTGCCAGCCAGCGCCTGGGGGGGGGTGGGATTGAGCAGTTCTTC. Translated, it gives CASQRLGGGGIEQFF.

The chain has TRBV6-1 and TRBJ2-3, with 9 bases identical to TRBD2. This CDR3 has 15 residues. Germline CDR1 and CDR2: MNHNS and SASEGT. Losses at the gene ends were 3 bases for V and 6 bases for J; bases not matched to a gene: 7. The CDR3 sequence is CASSELAGSADTQYF. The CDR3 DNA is TGTGCCAGCAGTGAGCTAGCGGGGTCCGCGGATACGCAGTATTTT.

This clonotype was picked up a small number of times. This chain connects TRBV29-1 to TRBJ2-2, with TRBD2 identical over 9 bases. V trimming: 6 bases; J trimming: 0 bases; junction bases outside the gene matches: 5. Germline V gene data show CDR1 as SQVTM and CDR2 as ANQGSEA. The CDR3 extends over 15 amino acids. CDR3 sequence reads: CSVAGLASNTGELFF. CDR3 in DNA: TGCAGCGTAGCAGGACTAGCGTCGAACACCGGGGAGCTGTTTTTT.

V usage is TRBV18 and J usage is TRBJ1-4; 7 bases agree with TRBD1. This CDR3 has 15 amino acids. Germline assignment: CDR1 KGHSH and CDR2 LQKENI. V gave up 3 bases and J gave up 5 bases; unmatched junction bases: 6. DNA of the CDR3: TGTGCCAGCTCACCCGAGACAGGGCTGAATGAAAAACTGTTTTTT. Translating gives CASSPETGLNEKLFF.

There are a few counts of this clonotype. This CDR3 reads CASSRGQGRVYEQYF. Here the CDR3 DNA reads TGTGCCAGCAGCCGAGGACAGGGGAGGGTCTACGAGCAGTACTTC. The chain couples TRBV7-8 to TRBJ2-7; the match to TRBD1 covers 9 bases. The CDR3 contains 15 residues. Trimming took 5 bases from V and 3 from J; bases not matched to a gene: 8. Germline CDR1 is SGHVS and CDR2 is FQNEAQ.